These T cell receptor beta chains were read from a single sample in a study of blood T cell repertoires in COVID-19. Assay used: immunoSEQ multiplex PCR; TCRdb lists only in-frame clones, some missing. The data show about 210,000 clones, around 82% seen once. Sequencing used PBMCs or T cells enriched from blood (not recorded which). The receptors were gathered from a man aged 25-45 years with acute COVID-19. Both conserved end residues are part of each CDR3. Each record gives: D gene, CDR3 length, clone size, J gene, V gene, CDR3 DNA, CDR3 protein. A D gene is named only where the DNA matches it firmly. Clone size, where shown, is once, few, many, or a class for clones that have expanded.

d_gene: .; len: 15; abundance: .; j_gene: TRBJ2-1; v_gene: TRBV5-5; CDR3nt: TGTGCCAGCAGCTTGGGTGTCGGGGGTAACAATGAGCAGTTCTTC; CDR3aa: CASSLGVGGNNEQFF
d_gene: TRBD1; len: 15; abundance: .; j_gene: TRBJ1-5; v_gene: TRBV6-4; CDR3nt: TGTGCCAGCAGTGAAGGGACAGGCTACAATCAGCCCCAGCATTTT; CDR3aa: CASSEGTGYNQPQHF
d_gene: .; len: 12; abundance: .; j_gene: TRBJ1-1; v_gene: TRBV6-5; CDR3nt: TGTGCCAGCAGTTTCACAGGGACTGAAGCTTTCTTT; CDR3aa: CASSFTGTEAFF
d_gene: .; len: 13; abundance: few; j_gene: TRBJ2-1; v_gene: TRBV10-1; CDR3nt: TGCGCCAGCAGCGGGGGATCTTACAATGAGCAGTTCTTC; CDR3aa: CASSGGSYNEQFF
d_gene: .; len: 18; abundance: few; j_gene: TRBJ1-2; v_gene: TRBV19; CDR3nt: TGTGCCAGTAGTGCCGGAGGGCAGGTGCGGCTTCGAGGCTATGGCTACACCTTC; CDR3aa: CASSAGGQVRLRGYGYTF
d_gene: .; len: 13; abundance: once; j_gene: TRBJ1-6; v_gene: TRBV12-5; CDR3nt: TGTGCTTCAGGGGAATTTAATAATTCACCCCTCCACTTT; CDR3aa: CASGEFNNSPLHF
d_gene: .; len: 12; abundance: .; j_gene: TRBJ2-7; v_gene: TRBV20-1; CDR3nt: TGCAGTGCTAGTCCCGGGGGCTACGAGCAGTACTTC; CDR3aa: CSASPGGYEQYF
d_gene: .; len: 13; abundance: .; j_gene: TRBJ1-1; v_gene: TRBV2; CDR3nt: TGTGCCAGCCGCAGACTTATGAACACTGAAGCTTTCTTT; CDR3aa: CASRRLMNTEAFF
d_gene: .; len: 15; abundance: few; j_gene: TRBJ2-2; v_gene: TRBV5-4; CDR3nt: TGTGCCAGCAGCTTAGACTCAACGAACACCGGGGAGCTGTTTTTT; CDR3aa: CASSLDSTNTGELFF
d_gene: TRBD1; len: 16; abundance: few; j_gene: TRBJ2-7; v_gene: TRBV5-1; CDR3nt: TGCGCCAGCAGCGCTCGACAGGGAGACGGTGGGGACGAGCAGTACTTC; CDR3aa: CASSARQGDGGDEQYF
d_gene: .; len: 16; abundance: .; j_gene: TRBJ2-1; v_gene: TRBV11-2; CDR3nt: TGTGCCAGCAGCTTATCTCGGCTAGCGTCCTACAATGAGCAGTTCTTC; CDR3aa: CASSLSRLASYNEQFF
d_gene: TRBD2; len: 15; abundance: few; j_gene: TRBJ2-1; v_gene: TRBV2; CDR3nt: TGTGCCAGCACCGAGGGTAGCGGGCGGTACAATGAGCAGTTCTTC; CDR3aa: CASTEGSGRYNEQFF
d_gene: .; len: 15; abundance: .; j_gene: TRBJ1-2; v_gene: TRBV19; CDR3nt: TGTGCCAGTACGACCCAAAGAGGTGGAGGTCGTGGCTACACCTTC; CDR3aa: CASTTQRGGGRGYTF
d_gene: TRBD2; len: 16; abundance: .; j_gene: TRBJ2-3; v_gene: TRBV24-1; CDR3nt: TGTGCCACCAGTGATTTGCTACAGGGCAGCGGGGGGACGCAGTATTTT; CDR3aa: CATSDLLQGSGGTQYF
d_gene: TRBD1; len: 13; abundance: few; j_gene: TRBJ1-2; v_gene: TRBV5-4; CDR3nt: TGTGCCAGCAGTCGGGACAGCGCCTATGGCTACACCTTC; CDR3aa: CASSRDSAYGYTF
d_gene: .; len: 16; abundance: .; j_gene: TRBJ2-1; v_gene: TRBV10-2; CDR3nt: TGCGCCAGCGGGGCGGTGCGGCGGGGTCAGGGGGGTGAGCAGTTCTTC; CDR3aa: CASGAVRRGQGGEQFF
d_gene: .; len: 13; abundance: .; j_gene: TRBJ1-1; v_gene: TRBV18; CDR3nt: TGTGCCAGCTCACCACTGGGGCCAAGGGAAGCTTTCTTT; CDR3aa: CASSPLGPREAFF
d_gene: .; len: 16; abundance: .; j_gene: TRBJ2-3; v_gene: TRBV24-1; CDR3nt: TGTGCCACCAGTGATTCCGACACGCCCCCCACAGATACGCAGTATTTT; CDR3aa: CATSDSDTPPTDTQYF
d_gene: .; len: 17; abundance: .; j_gene: TRBJ1-1; v_gene: TRBV14; CDR3nt: TGTGCCAGCAGCCAAGGAAGGCTGAGGGATGGGGGGACTGAAGCTTTCTTT; CDR3aa: CASSQGRLRDGGTEAFF
d_gene: TRBD1; len: 14; abundance: .; j_gene: TRBJ2-5; v_gene: TRBV6-1; CDR3nt: TGTGCCAGCAGTGAAATGGACAGGGGAGAGACCCAGTACTTC; CDR3aa: CASSEMDRGETQYF
d_gene: TRBD1; len: 14; abundance: .; j_gene: TRBJ2-3; v_gene: TRBV29-1; CDR3nt: TGCAGCGTCTTGGGACAGGGGGTGACGAATACGCAGTATTTT; CDR3aa: CSVLGQGVTNTQYF
d_gene: .; len: 15; abundance: .; j_gene: TRBJ2-7; v_gene: TRBV5-5; CDR3nt: TGTGCCAGCAACGCCCTTCCAGCGATCTCCTACGAGCAGTACTTC; CDR3aa: CASNALPAISYEQYF
d_gene: TRBD1; len: 14; abundance: .; j_gene: TRBJ1-6; v_gene: TRBV28; CDR3nt: TGTGCCAGCAGTACGGGACAGGGGAATTCACCCCTCCACTTT; CDR3aa: CASSTGQGNSPLHF
d_gene: .; len: 20; abundance: .; j_gene: TRBJ2-3; v_gene: TRBV3-1/TRBV3-2; CDR3nt: TGTGCCAGCAGCCAAAAGTTGGCCGTGCTGGTAGCGGATAGCACAGATACGCAGTATTTT; CDR3aa: CASSQKLAVLVADSTDTQYF
d_gene: TRBD2; len: 16; abundance: .; j_gene: TRBJ2-7; v_gene: TRBV6-5; CDR3nt: TGTGCCAGCAGTTACTCGCCCCTAGCGGGGGGCAACGAGCAGTACTTC; CDR3aa: CASSYSPLAGGNEQYF
d_gene: TRBD1; len: 16; abundance: .; j_gene: TRBJ1-5; v_gene: TRBV19; CDR3nt: TGTGCCAGTAGACCCAACCGGGACAGATTAAATCAGCCCCAGCATTTT; CDR3aa: CASRPNRDRLNQPQHF
d_gene: TRBD1; len: 15; abundance: .; j_gene: TRBJ2-7; v_gene: TRBV11-2; CDR3nt: TGTGCCAGCAGCTTAGATGGGGACAGGGGCTACGAGCAGTACTTC; CDR3aa: CASSLDGDRGYEQYF
d_gene: TRBD2; len: 16; abundance: .; j_gene: TRBJ2-2; v_gene: TRBV16; CDR3nt: TGTGCCAGCAGCCGGCGGGGAGGGGACAACACCGGGGAGCTGTTTTTT; CDR3aa: CASSRRGGDNTGELFF
d_gene: .; len: 15; abundance: .; j_gene: TRBJ2-7; v_gene: TRBV2; CDR3nt: TGTGCCAGCAGTGACCCACGGGGAAGGGACTACGAGCAGTACTTC; CDR3aa: CASSDPRGRDYEQYF
d_gene: TRBD1; len: 15; abundance: .; j_gene: TRBJ1-2; v_gene: TRBV20-1; CDR3nt: TGCAGTGCTAGTTGGACGGTAGAACAGGGGAAGGGCTACACCTTC; CDR3aa: CSASWTVEQGKGYTF
d_gene: .; len: 14; abundance: .; j_gene: TRBJ2-5; v_gene: TRBV13; CDR3nt: TGTGCCAGCACCGTAGGAAGGCGGGGAGAGACCCAGTACTTC; CDR3aa: CASTVGRRGETQYF